Detailed here is one T cell receptor beta chain. The target antigen is unknown. TCRdb reprocessed the reads via MiXCR and lists one record per CDR3 protein. The data show roughly 200,000 distinct CDR3 sequences, with around 40% seen just once and roughly three fifths held by the top ten. The sample is drawn from a study of T cell repertoires in cytomegalovirus infection. Study in general: Public TCR beta signatures were indicative of both CMV infection and a matching HLA type.

Whole-study findings and limits: Dominating the ex vivo response were TCR beta clonotypes that were CMV-specific and HLA-C-restricted. Using cumulative public TCR beta family frequency, the authors identified those who carried CMV together with the relevant HLA.

Germline assignment: CDR1 SGHTA and CDR2 FQGNSA. J was trimmed by 4 bases and V by 4 bases; bases with no gene match: 6. CDR3 length equals 14 residues. The chain couples TRBV7-2 to TRBJ1-2; 7 positions agree with TRBD1. The sequencing here drew on CD8+ T cells from cultured PBMCs, taken from culture after CMV antigen stimulation. The origin of this receptor is a human donor in good health (CMV status not recorded). Some clones in this sample may be carry-over from other donors' samples. The CDR3, as DNA: TGTGCCAGCAGCTCCAGGGGGTTTGGCTATGGCTACACCTTC. Translated: CASSSRGFGYGYTF.